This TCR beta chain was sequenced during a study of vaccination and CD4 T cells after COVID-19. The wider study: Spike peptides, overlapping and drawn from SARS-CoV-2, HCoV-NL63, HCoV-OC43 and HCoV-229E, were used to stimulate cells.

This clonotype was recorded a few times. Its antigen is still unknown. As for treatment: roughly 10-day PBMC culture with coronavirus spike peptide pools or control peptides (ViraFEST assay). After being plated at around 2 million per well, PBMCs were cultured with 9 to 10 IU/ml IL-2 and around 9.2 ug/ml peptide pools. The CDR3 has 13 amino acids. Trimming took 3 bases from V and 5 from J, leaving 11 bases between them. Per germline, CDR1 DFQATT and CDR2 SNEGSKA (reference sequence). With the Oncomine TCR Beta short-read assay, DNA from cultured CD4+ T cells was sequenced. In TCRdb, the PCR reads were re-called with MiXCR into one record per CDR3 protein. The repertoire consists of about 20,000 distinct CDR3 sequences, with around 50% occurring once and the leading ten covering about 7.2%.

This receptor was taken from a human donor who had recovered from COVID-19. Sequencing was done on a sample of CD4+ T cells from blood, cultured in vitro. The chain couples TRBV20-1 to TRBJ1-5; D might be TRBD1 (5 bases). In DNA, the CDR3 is TGCAGTGCTAGGGGGGTGGTGGATCAGCCCCAGCATTTT. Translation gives CSARGVVDQPQHF.